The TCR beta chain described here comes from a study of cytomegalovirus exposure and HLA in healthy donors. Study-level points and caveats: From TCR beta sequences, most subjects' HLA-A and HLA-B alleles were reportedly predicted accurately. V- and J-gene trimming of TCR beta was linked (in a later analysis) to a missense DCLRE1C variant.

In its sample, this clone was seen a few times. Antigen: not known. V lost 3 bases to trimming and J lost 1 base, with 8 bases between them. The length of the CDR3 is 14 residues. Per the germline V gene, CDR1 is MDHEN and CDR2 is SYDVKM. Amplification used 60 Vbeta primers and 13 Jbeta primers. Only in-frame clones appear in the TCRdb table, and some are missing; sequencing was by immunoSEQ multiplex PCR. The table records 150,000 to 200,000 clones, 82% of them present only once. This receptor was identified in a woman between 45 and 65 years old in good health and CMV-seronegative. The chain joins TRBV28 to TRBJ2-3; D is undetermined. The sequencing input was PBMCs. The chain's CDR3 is CASSLVRGTDTQYF. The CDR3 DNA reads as TGTGCCAGCAGTTTGGTCCGGGGCACAGATACGCAGTATTTT.